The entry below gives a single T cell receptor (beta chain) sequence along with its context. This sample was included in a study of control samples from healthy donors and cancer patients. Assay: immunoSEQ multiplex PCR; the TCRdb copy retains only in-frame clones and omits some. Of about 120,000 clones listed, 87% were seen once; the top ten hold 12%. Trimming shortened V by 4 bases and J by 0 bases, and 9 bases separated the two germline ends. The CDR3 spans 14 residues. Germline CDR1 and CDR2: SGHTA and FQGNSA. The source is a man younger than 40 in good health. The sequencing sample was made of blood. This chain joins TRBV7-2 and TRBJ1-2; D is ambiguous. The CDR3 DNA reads TGTGCCAGCAGCTCACTCCTTTCTAACTATGGCTACACCTTC. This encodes CASSSLLSNYGYTF.